This entry lists 21 T cell receptor beta chains sequenced from one sample in a study of blood T cell repertoires in COVID-19. Produced via immunoSEQ multiplex PCR; TCRdb's table is partial and in-frame only. The data contain about 150,000 clones, about 85% of them singletons. The material sequenced was peripheral blood. Receptors were obtained from a man older than 75 with COVID-19, enrolled during active disease.

The chain employs TRBV7-9 and TRBJ2-5; possible D gene TRBD2, 6 bases. V was pared by 3 bases and J by 4 bases, with 12 bases between. The CDR3 is 14 residues long. CDR1 and CDR2 from the germline V gene are SEHNR and FQNEAQ (reference sequence). CDR3 nucleotides: TGTGCCAGCAGCTTGCAGGGAGGAAGAGAGACCCAGTACTTC. Translation gives CASSLQGGRETQYF.

The CDR3 nucleotides read TGTGCCATCAGAAGCCGCGATTCACCCCTCCACTTT. Protein sequence: CAIRSRDSPLHF. The chain couples TRBV10-3 to TRBJ1-6; D ambiguous. Trimming cost V 6 bases and J 8 bases, with 8 bases left between them. Germline CDR1 reads ENHRY; CDR2 reads SYGVKD. The CDR3 sequence is 12 residues long.

The chain joins TRBV2 to TRBJ1-5; D is possibly TRBD1 (6 bases). The CDR3 sequence is 14 residues long. Germline V lookup: CDR1 SNHLY, CDR2 FYNNEI. Trimming stripped 7 bases from V and 6 bases from J, with 16 bases between. The CDR3 sequence: CASNKQGRFQPQHF. The CDR3 DNA reads TGTGCCAGCAATAAACAGGGCAGATTTCAGCCCCAGCATTTT.

The sample holds one count of this clone. The gene calls are TRBV3-1 (or the pseudogene TRBV3-2) and TRBJ1-2, with TRBD1 matching over 7 bases. Germline V lookup: CDR1 LGHDT, CDR2 YNNKEL (reference sequence). The V segment lost 3 bases and the J segment 4 bases; nucleotides outside the gene matches: 11. The CDR3 length is 16 residues. The CDR3 region is CASSHFDRVGSYGYTF. CDR3 sequence (DNA): TGTGCCAGCAGCCATTTCGACAGGGTAGGGAGCTATGGCTACACCTTC.

This chain links TRBV19 with TRBJ2-1, with 8 bases matching TRBD1. J gave up 6 bases and V 6 bases, and 10 bases lay outside the gene matches. CDR3 size: 15 residues. Germline V gene data show CDR1 as LNHDA and CDR2 as SQIVND (reference sequence). This CDR3 reads CASRSWTGWGNEQFF. The CDR3 nucleotides read TGTGCCAGTAGAAGCTGGACAGGGTGGGGCAATGAGCAGTTCTTC.

This CDR3 reads CASSFSISAGGAGEQYF. For the CDR3, the DNA is TGTGCCAGCAGCTTCTCAATCTCAGCTGGGGGGGCAGGCGAGCAGTACTTC. The chain is built from TRBV7-6 and TRBJ2-7, with D perhaps matching TRBD2 (7 bases). Trimming left V 3 bases short and J 6 bases short, with 24 bases between. CDR1 is SGHVS and CDR2 is FNYEAQ in the germline V gene. This CDR3 spans 17 amino acids.

V usage is TRBV19 and J usage is TRBJ1-5; D ambiguous. Germline V gene data show CDR1 as LNHDA and CDR2 as SQIVND (reference sequence). Trimming shortened V by 4 bases and J by 2 bases, and 15 bases separated the two germline ends. This CDR3 contains 16 residues. CDR3 loop: CASSNPGTPGNQPQHF. The CDR3 DNA sequence: TGTGCCAGTAGTAACCCAGGAACCCCGGGCAATCAGCCCCAGCATTTT. Supplemented by reference TRBV19 and TRBJ1-5, the full variable domain reads DGGITQSPKYLFRKEGQNVTLSCEQNLNHDAMYWYRQDPGQGLRLIYYSQIVNDFQKGDIAEGYSVSREKKESFPLTVTSAQKNPTAFYLCASSNPGTPGNQPQHFGDGTRLSIL.

This rearrangement joins TRBV4-3 to TRBJ2-5; TRBD1 is a possible D gene (6 bases). V lost 0 bases, J lost 3 bases, and 17 bases lay in between. The CDR3 is 17 residues long. Germline assignment: CDR1 LGHNA and CDR2 YSLEER. The CDR3 DNA follows: TGCGCCAGCAGCCAAGATCTTTGGGCGAGGACAGAAGAGACCCAGTACTTC. Translated, it gives CASSQDLWARTEETQYF.

The CDR3 protein is CASSFSGPSGNTIYF. DNA for the CDR3: TGTGCCAGCAGTTTCAGTGGCCCCTCTGGAAACACCATATATTTT. The J gene is TRBJ1-3, the V gene TRBV27; no definite D call. The CDR3 runs 15 residues. CDR1 MNHEY and CDR2 SMNVEV come from the germline V gene (reference sequence). Trimming shortened V by 3 bases and J by 0 bases, and 9 bases separated the two germline ends.

The genes are TRBV11-1 and TRBJ1-1; tentatively, D is TRBD1 (6 bases). The CDR3 is made up of 15 amino acids. Deletions cut 5 bases from V and 1 base from J, with 14 bases between. Germline V lookup: CDR1 SGHAT, CDR2 FQDESV (reference sequence). The CDR3 loop is CASSIPGHSNTEAFF. CDR3 in DNA: TGTGCCAGCAGCATTCCGGGACACTCGAACACTGAAGCTTTCTTT. The full variable domain, with the rest looked up from reference TRBV11-1 and TRBJ1-1, is EAEVAQSPRYKITEKSQAVAFWCDPISGHATLYWYRQILGQGPELLVQFQDESVVDDSQLPKDRFSAERLKGVDSTLKIQPAELGDSAMYLCASSIPGHSNTEAFFGQGTRLTVV.

To note about this clone: Distinct nucleotide sequences in the sample also encode this CDR3. The J gene is TRBJ2-1, the V gene TRBV9; 7 bases map to TRBD2. V shed 2 bases and J 2 bases; nucleotides not matched to a gene: 1. This CDR3 is 14 amino acids long. Germline-derived CDR1 and CDR2 are SGDLS and YYNGEE. The CDR3 DNA reads as TGTGCCAGCAGCGTCGGACTAGCCTACAATGAGCAGTTCTTC. It yields the protein CASSVGLAYNEQFF.

The V call is TRBV4-2, the J call TRBJ2-5, with 9 bases fitting TRBD2. Trimming removed 0 bases from V and 6 bases from J; junction bases left unmatched: 11. The CDR3 contains 17 residues. Germline-derived CDR1 and CDR2 are LGHNA and YNFKEQ. The DNA of the CDR3 is TGTGCCAGCAGCCAAGAGGTGTTGCGGGGGGGCAGAAAGACCCAGTACTTC. It encodes CASSQEVLRGGRKTQYF.

This sequence joins TRBV18 and TRBJ1-5, with TRBD1 identical over 7 bases. This CDR3 is built from 16 residues. CDR1 KGHSH and CDR2 LQKENI come from the germline V gene. The J segment lost 5 bases and the V segment lost 5 bases, leaving 12 bases of the junction unmatched. CDR3 in DNA: TGTGCCAGCTCAAAGGGGGCCAGGGGGGCAGATCAGCCCCAGCATTTT. Amino acids: CASSKGARGADQPQHF.

This clone was observed a single time. CDR3 in DNA: TGTGCCAGCATGATGGGGGGACAGTCAAATCAGCCCCAGCATTTT. It encodes CASMMGGQSNQPQHF. The V gene is TRBV6-5, the J gene TRBJ1-5; 7 nucleotides match TRBD1. CDR1 is MNHEY and CDR2 is SVGAGI in the germline V gene. The CDR3 extends over 15 amino acids. With 7 bases clipped from V and 4 bases from J, the junction kept 10 bases outside the gene matches.

The V call is TRBV5-5, the J call TRBJ1-4; 11 nucleotides agree with TRBD1. The J segment lost 2 bases and the V segment lost 6 bases, leaving 9 bases of the junction unmatched. This CDR3 has 17 residues. The germline CDR1 and CDR2 sequences are SGHKS and YYEKEE (reference sequence). CDR3 DNA sequence: TGTGCCAGCAACCTAGGACAGGGGGCTTTTACTAATGAAAAACTGTTTTTT. The encoded protein is CASNLGQGAFTNEKLFF.

The gene calls are TRBV7-7 and TRBJ2-2, with a tentative D call TRBD1 (8 bases). V gave up 0 bases and J gave up 5 bases, with 10 bases separating them. The CDR3 totals 15 residues. Looked up from germline, CDR1 is SSHAT and CDR2 is FNYEAQ (reference sequence). CDR3: CASSLAQGGTGELFF. In nucleotides, the CDR3 is TGTGCCAGCAGCTTAGCACAGGGGGGGACCGGGGAGCTGTTTTTT.

The gene calls are TRBV18 and TRBJ1-5; 7 bases map to TRBD1. V lost 6 bases, J lost 3 bases, and 5 bases stayed unmatched. Per the germline V gene, CDR1 is KGHSH and CDR2 is LQKENI. This CDR3 spans 14 amino acids. CDR3 nucleotide sequence: TGTGCCAGCTCCGGGACAGAGGCCAATCAGCCCCAGCATTTT. As protein: CASSGTEANQPQHF.

V usage is TRBV7-2 and J usage is TRBJ1-1, with 7 bases that match TRBD1. V was clipped by 5 bases and J by 2 bases; unmatched bases: 5. Germline V CDR1 and CDR2: SGHTA, FQGNSA. The CDR3 is made up of 14 amino acids. CDR3 loop: CASSAQGGNTEAFF. CDR3 bases: TGTGCCAGCAGCGCGCAGGGGGGAAACACTGAAGCTTTCTTT.

The chain uses TRBV5-3 and TRBJ2-1, with 7 bases aligning to TRBD1. TRBV5-3 is noted as an ORF with a role that remains uncertain. The ends lost 4 bases at V and 7 bases at J; junction bases unmatched: 23. This CDR3 is built from 19 residues. The CDR3, as DNA: TGTGCCAGAAGCCCCTACCCCCACTCGGACAGGAGGACCATAAATGAGCAGTTCTTC. Its translation is CARSPYPHSDRRTINEQFF.

J is TRBJ2-2 and V is TRBV18; D is unresolved. CDR3 length: 16 amino acids. In germline, CDR1 is KGHSH, CDR2 LQKENI. V lost 3 bases and J lost 0, with 11 bases in between. CDR3 protein: CASSPNQVPNTGELFF. The CDR3 coding sequence is TGTGCCAGCTCACCCAACCAGGTTCCGAACACCGGGGAGCTGTTTTTT.

The V call is TRBV6-6, the J call TRBJ1-5; 8 positions agree with TRBD1. The junction had 6 bases not matched to a gene; V was cut back by 2 bases and J by 6 bases. Germline V gene data show CDR1 as MNHNY and CDR2 as SVGAGI (reference sequence). This CDR3 has 15 amino acids. As DNA, the CDR3 is TGTGCCAGCAGTTACGGACAGGGAGGGTTTCAGCCCCAGCATTTT. Amino acids: CASSYGQGGFQPQHF.